This is a list of T cell receptor beta chains from one sample in a study of cytomegalovirus exposure and HLA in healthy donors. Libraries were prepared by immunoSEQ multiplex PCR; TCRdb keeps only in-frame clonotypes and omits some of them. The profile shows about 130,000 clones, around 70% of them singletons. Source material: PBMCs. The source is a male donor in good health and CMV-seronegative. The CDR3 runs from the conserved cysteine through the conserved F or W. A D gene is named only where the DNA matches it firmly.

J gene | D gene | V gene | CDR3 protein
TRBJ2-1 | TRBD1 | TRBV29-1 | CSMKTGKGEQFF
TRBJ2-1 | - | TRBV7-2 | CASSLHRGTFSYNEQFF
TRBJ2-3 | TRBD2 | TRBV4-3 | CASSQDASGGSDSSTDTQYF
TRBJ2-1 | - | TRBV7-2 | CASSLTVYEQFF
TRBJ2-5 | TRBD2 | TRBV6-4 | CASSDPGGTQYF
TRBJ1-3 | TRBD1 | TRBV4-2 | CASSQDGTGFSSGNTIYF
TRBJ2-1 | - | TRBV6-5 | CASSYLSGEQFF
TRBJ2-5 | TRBD1 | TRBV18 | CASSPQGVQETQYF
TRBJ2-3 | TRBD2 | TRBV19 | CASSHGSTSGYYTDTQYF
TRBJ1-2 | TRBD1 | TRBV25-1 | CASRQGGYGYTF
TRBJ1-2 | TRBD1 | TRBV28 | CASSSPGQGLMAGGYGYTF
TRBJ1-5 | - | TRBV28 | CASTIPNQPQHF
TRBJ1-1 | - | TRBV28 | CASTTLGGTEAFF
TRBJ2-1 | TRBD2 | TRBV7-8 | CASSPSGEGLLNEQFF
TRBJ2-5 | - | TRBV6-5 | CASSSTANGETQYF
- | TRBD2 | TRBV28 | CASSLPLLAGVNDEQYF
TRBJ1-1 | - | TRBV5-4 | CASSPRQGLGTEAFF
TRBJ1-6 | - | TRBV5-6 | CASSLVGIQNSPLHF
TRBJ2-2 | - | TRBV4-3 | CASSQDRITGELFF
TRBJ2-1 | TRBD2 | TRBV9 | CASSVVGLAGGLSVNEQFF
TRBJ2-1 | TRBD2 | TRBV7-2 | CASSPSTSGGSSYNEQFF
TRBJ1-4 | TRBD1 | TRBV18 | CASSPQGGSTNEKLFF
TRBJ1-1 | TRBD1 | TRBV19 | CASSIGPRQGSINTEAFF
TRBJ2-3 | TRBD2 | TRBV30 | CAWRPLADYTDTQYF
TRBJ2-5 | TRBD1 | TRBV4-3 | CASSQAQGVGETQYF
TRBJ2-3 | TRBD2 | TRBV19 | CASSLGGTSGGGYTDTQYF
TRBJ2-1 | - | TRBV9 | CASSVVGGHEQFF
TRBJ1-3 | - | TRBV6-1 | CASNEGSGNTIYF
TRBJ1-1 | - | TRBV6-6 | CASTFPPGVNTEAFF
TRBJ2-5 | - | TRBV7-9 | CASSFGSGGLKETQYF
TRBJ2-7 | TRBD2 | TRBV5-1 | CASSLVLAARHEQYF
TRBJ2-7 | - | TRBV28 | CASRSGSSYEQYF
TRBJ2-7 | - | TRBV27 | CASSLAGSNEQYF
TRBJ2-2 | - | TRBV19 | CASSRQGIGGELFF
TRBJ1-2 | - | TRBV4-3 | CASSQDLRTDINYGYTF
TRBJ2-3 | TRBD2 | TRBV27 | CASSLSAPGLAGGPPDTQYF
TRBJ2-1 | - | TRBV28 | CASSVPGRDDEQFF
TRBJ1-1 | TRBD1 | TRBV4-2 | CASSQDGQGAADTEAFF
TRBJ2-1 | - | TRBV7-2 | CASSLAQVRVYNEQFF
TRBJ2-2 | - | TRBV7-9 | CASSETGVGELFF
TRBJ1-4 | TRBD1 | TRBV9 | CASSVGTGGNEKLFF
TRBJ2-7 | - | TRBV4-3 | CASSQDRGDYEQYF
TRBJ2-7 | - | TRBV7-2 | CASSDPGLAIYEQYF
TRBJ2-5 | TRBD1 | TRBV6-5 | CASSYAPGTGVVQYF
TRBJ1-1 | - | TRBV28 | CASSPGALNTEAFF
TRBJ2-1 | TRBD2 | TRBV6-5 | CASSYSLAGANEQFF
TRBJ1-2 | - | TRBV7-3 | CASSRGTNYGYTF
TRBJ1-2 | - | TRBV6-1 | CASSEANYDGYTF
TRBJ2-7 | - | TRBV4-1 | CASSQPPQHGGHYEQYF
TRBJ1-3 | - | TRBV6-5 | CASTPDRGNTIYF
TRBJ2-2 | TRBD2 | TRBV10-3 | CAISEASGGPTGELFF
TRBJ2-7 | - | TRBV7-2 | CASSLALAGTYEQYF
TRBJ1-1 | - | TRBV20-1 | CSARRQAAFF
TRBJ1-1 | - | TRBV7-2 | CASSPGVMNTEAFF